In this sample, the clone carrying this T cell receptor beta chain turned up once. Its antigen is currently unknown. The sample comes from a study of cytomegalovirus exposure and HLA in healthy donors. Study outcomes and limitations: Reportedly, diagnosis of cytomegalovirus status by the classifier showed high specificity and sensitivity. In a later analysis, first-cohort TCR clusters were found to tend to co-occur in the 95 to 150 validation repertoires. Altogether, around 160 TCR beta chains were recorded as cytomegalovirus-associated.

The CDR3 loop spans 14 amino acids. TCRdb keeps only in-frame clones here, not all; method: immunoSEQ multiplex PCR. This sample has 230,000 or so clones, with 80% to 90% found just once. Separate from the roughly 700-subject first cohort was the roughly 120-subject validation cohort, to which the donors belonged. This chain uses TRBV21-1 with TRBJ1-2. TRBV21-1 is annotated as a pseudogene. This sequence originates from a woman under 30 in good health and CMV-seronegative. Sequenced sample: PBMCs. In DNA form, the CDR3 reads TGTGCCAGCAGCAAAGCGCTAGCAGTCGGTGGCTACACCTTC. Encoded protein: CASSKALAVGGYTF.